This T cell receptor (beta chain) derives from a study of cytomegalovirus exposure and HLA in healthy donors. Clones were read by immunoSEQ multiplex PCR, and TCRdb kept only the in-frame ones, dropping some. The sample has 120,000 or so clones; roughly 90% are singletons. The CDR3 is 14 residues long. Germline assignment: CDR1 SQVTM and CDR2 ANQGSEA. Trimming took 3 bases from V and 1 from J; bases not matched to a gene: 4. The chain has TRBV29-1 and TRBJ2-3; TRBD1 aligns across 7 bases. The sequencing sample was made of PBMCs. This TCR came from a woman aged 18-29 years in good health and CMV-seronegative. As DNA, the CDR3 is TGCAGCGTTGAGTGGGACAGCCGCACAGATACGCAGTATTTT. Amino acids: CSVEWDSRTDTQYF.